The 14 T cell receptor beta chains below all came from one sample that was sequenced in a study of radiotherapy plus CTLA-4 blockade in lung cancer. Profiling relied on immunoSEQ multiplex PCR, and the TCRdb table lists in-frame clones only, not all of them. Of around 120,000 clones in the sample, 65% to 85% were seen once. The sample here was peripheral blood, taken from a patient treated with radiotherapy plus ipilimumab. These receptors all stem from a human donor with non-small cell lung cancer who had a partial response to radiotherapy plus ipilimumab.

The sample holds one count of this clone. The CDR3, as DNA: TGTGCCAGCAGCTTGGGGACTAGCGGACACAATGAGCAGTTCTTC. Translating it yields CASSLGTSGHNEQFF. The chain recombines TRBV7-2 with TRBJ2-1; TRBD2 matches 11 bases. The CDR3 has 15 residues. The V segment lost 3 bases and the J segment 5 bases; nucleotides outside the gene matches: 3. The V gene's germline CDR1 is SGHTA and CDR2 FQGNSA.

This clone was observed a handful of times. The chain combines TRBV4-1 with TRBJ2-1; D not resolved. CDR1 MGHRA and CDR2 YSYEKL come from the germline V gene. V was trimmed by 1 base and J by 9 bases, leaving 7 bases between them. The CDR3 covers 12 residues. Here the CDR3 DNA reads TGCGCCAGCAGCCAAGCCCACAGTGAGCAGTTCTTC. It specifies CASSQAHSEQFF.

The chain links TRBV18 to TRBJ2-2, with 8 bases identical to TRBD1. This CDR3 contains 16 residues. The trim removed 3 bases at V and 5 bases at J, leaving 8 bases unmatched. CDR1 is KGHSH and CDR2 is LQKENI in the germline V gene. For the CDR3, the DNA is TGTGCCAGCTCACCTCCGCAGGGGGCATATACCGGGGAGCTGTTTTTT. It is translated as CASSPPQGAYTGELFF. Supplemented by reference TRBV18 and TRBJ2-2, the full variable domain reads NAGVMQNPRHLVRRRGQEARLRCSPMKGHSHVYWYRQLPEEGLKFMVYLQKENIIDESGMPKERFSAEFPKEGPSILRIQQVVRGDSAAYFCASSPPQGAYTGELFFGEGSRLTVL.

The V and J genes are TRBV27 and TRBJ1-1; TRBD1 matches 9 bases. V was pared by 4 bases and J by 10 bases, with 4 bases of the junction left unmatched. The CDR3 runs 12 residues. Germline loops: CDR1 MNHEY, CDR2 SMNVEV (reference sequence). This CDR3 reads CASSSLDRGAFF. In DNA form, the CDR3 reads TGTGCCAGCAGTTCCCTGGACAGGGGAGCTTTCTTT.

This chain's CDR3 is CASSQGQGEYNEQFF. Here the CDR3 DNA reads TGTGCCAGCAGCCAAGGGCAGGGGGAGTACAATGAGCAGTTCTTC. The rearrangement joins TRBV4-2 to TRBJ2-1; 7 positions agree with TRBD1. V shed 1 base and J 4 bases; nucleotides not matched to a gene: 4. Germline CDR1 and CDR2: LGHNA and YNFKEQ. This CDR3 region has 15 residues.

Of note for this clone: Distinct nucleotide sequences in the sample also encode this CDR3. The CDR3 DNA sequence: TGTGCCAGCAGCCGCCGGACAGGGGGATCTGGGGCCAACGTCCTGACTTTC. This gives the protein CASSRRTGGSGANVLTF. The chain combines TRBV28 with TRBJ2-6; 10 nucleotides match TRBD1. J was trimmed by 1 base and V by 6 bases; bases with no gene match: 6. The CDR3 runs to 17 residues. CDR1 is MDHEN, CDR2 SYDVKM, per germline.

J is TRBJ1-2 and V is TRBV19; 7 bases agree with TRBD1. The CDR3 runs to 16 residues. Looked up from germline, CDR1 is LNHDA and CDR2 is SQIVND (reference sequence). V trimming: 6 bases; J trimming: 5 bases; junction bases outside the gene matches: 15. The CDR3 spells CASRELGGTVIYGYTF. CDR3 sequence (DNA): TGTGCCAGTAGAGAACTTGGGGGGACAGTGATTTATGGCTACACCTTC.

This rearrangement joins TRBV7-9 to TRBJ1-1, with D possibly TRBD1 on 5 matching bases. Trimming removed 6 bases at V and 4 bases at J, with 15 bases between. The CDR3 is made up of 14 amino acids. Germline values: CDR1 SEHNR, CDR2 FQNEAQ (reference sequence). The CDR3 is CASRPRVRGTEAFF. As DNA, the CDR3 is TGTGCCAGCAGACCCAGGGTGCGGGGCACTGAAGCTTTCTTT.

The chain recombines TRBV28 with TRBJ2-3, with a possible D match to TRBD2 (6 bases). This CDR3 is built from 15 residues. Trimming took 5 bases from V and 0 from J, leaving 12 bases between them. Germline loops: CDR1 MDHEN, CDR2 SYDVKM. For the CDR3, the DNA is TGTGCCAGCAGTACGGACGGGGGTAGCACAGATACGCAGTATTTT. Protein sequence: CASSTDGGSTDTQYF.

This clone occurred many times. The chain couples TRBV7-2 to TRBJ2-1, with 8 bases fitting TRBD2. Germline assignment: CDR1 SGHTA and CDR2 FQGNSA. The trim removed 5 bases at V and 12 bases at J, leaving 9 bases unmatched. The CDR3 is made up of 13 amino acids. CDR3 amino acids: CASSPLPREGQFF. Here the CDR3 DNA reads TGTGCCAGCAGCCCACTCCCTCGGGAGGGGCAGTTCTTC.

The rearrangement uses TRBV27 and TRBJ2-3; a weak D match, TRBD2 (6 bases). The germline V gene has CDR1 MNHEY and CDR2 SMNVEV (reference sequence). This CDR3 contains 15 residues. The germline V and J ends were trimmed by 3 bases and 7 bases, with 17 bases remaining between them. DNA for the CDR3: TGTGCCAGCAGTTTTGAGTCGGGAGACCGATATACGCAGTATTTT. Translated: CASSFESGDRYTQYF.

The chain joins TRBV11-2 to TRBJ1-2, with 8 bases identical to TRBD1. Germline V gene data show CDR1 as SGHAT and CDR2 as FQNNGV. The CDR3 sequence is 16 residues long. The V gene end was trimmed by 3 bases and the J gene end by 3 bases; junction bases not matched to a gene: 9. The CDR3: CASSFAAGQGDYGYTF. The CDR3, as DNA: TGTGCCAGCAGCTTCGCAGCCGGACAGGGAGACTATGGCTACACCTTC. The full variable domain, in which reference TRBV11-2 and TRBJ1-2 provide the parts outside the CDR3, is EAGVAQSPRYKIIEKRQSVAFWCNPISGHATLYWYQQILGQGPKLLIQFQNNGVVDDSQLPKDRFSAERLKGVDSTLKIQPAKLEDSAVYLCASSFAAGQGDYGYTFGSGTRLTVV.

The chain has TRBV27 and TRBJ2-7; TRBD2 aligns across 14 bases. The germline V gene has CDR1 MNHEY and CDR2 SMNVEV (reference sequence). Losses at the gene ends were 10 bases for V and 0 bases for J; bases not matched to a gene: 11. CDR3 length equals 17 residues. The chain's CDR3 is CATGRTSGRPISYEQYV. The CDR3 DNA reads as TGTGCCACCGGAAGGACTAGCGGGAGGCCCATCTCCTACGAGCAGTACGTC.

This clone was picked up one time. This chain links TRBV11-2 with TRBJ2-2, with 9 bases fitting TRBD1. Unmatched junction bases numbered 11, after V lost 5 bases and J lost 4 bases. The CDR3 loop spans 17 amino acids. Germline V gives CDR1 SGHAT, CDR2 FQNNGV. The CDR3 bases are TGTGCCAGCAGCCGCGAGATACAGGGGGCGAGCACCGGGGAGCTGTTTTTT. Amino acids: CASSREIQGASTGELFF.